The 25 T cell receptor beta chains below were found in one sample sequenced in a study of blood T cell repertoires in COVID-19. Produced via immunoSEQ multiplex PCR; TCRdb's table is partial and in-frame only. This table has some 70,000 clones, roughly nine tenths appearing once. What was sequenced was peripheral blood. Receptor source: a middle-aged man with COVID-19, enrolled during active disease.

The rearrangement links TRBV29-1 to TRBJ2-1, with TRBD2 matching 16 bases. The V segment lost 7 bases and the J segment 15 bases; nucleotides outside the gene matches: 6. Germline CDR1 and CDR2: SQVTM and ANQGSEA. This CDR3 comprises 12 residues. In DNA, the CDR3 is TGCAGCGCGGGACTAGCGGGGGGGCCGGGGTTCTTC. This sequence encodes CSAGLAGGPGFF.

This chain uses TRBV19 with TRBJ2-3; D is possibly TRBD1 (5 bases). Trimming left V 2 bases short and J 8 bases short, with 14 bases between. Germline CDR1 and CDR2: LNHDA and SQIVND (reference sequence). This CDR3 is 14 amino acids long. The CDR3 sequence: CASSISRAAGTQYF. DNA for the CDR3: TGTGCCAGTAGTATATCCAGGGCCGCAGGTACGCAGTATTTT.

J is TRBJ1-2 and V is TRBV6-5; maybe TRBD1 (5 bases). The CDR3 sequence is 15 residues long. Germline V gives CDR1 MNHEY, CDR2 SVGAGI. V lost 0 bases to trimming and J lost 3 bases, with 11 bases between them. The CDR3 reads CASSYSPSGDYGYTF. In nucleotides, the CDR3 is TGTGCCAGCAGTTACTCTCCTTCGGGGGACTATGGCTACACCTTC.

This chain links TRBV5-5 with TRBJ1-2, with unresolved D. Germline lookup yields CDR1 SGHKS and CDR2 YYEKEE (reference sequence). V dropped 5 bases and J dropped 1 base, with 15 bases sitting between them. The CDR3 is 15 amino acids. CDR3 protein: CASRSGYPGNYGYTF. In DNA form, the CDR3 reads TGTGCCAGCAGGTCCGGTTACCCAGGTAACTATGGCTACACCTTC.

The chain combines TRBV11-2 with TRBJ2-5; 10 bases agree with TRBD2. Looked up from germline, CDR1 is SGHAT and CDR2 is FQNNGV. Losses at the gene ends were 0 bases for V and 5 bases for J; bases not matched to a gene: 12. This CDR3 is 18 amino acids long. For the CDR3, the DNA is TGTGCCAGCAGCTTAGAGTCAGGACTAGCGGCGTTCGGGGAGACCCAGTACTTC. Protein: CASSLESGLAAFGETQYF.

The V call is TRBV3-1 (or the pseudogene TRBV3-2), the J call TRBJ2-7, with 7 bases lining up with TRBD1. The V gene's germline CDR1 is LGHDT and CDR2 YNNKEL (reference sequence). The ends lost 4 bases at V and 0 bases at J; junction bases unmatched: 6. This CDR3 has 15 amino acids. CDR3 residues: CASSPGQLTSYEQYF. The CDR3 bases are TGTGCCAGCAGCCCGGGACAGCTAACCTCCTACGAGCAGTACTTC.

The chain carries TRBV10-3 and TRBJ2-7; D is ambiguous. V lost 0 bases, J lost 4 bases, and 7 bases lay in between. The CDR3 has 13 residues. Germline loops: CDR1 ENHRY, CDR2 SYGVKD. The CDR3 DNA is TGTGCCATCAGTGAGTCGGGCGAATACGAGCAGTACTTC. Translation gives CAISESGEYEQYF.

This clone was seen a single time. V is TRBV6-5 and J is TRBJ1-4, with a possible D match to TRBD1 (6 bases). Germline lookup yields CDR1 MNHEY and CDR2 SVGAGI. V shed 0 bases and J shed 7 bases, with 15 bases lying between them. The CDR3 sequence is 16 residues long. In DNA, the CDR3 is TGTGCCAGCAGTTACTCTTCAGGGGCGCGAAGTGAAAAACTGTTTTTT. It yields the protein CASSYSSGARSEKLFF.

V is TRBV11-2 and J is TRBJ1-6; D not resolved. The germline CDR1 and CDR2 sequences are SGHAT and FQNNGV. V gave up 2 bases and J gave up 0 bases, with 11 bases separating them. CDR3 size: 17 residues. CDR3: CASSLIFGSSYNSPLHF. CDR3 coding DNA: TGTGCCAGCAGCTTAATTTTTGGGAGCTCCTATAATTCACCCCTCCACTTT.

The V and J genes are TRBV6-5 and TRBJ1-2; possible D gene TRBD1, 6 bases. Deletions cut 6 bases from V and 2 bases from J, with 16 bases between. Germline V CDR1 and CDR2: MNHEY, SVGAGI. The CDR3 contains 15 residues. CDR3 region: CASRPPAGVNYGYTF. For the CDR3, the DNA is TGTGCCAGCAGGCCCCCGGCAGGGGTAAACTATGGCTACACCTTC.

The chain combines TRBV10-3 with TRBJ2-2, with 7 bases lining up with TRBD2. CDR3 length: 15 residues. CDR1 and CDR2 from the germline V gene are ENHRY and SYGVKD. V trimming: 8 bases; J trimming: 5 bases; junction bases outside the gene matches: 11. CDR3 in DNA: TGTGCCATCCGGGACGGCGGGGGAGGGACCGGGGAGCTGTTTTTT. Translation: CAIRDGGGGTGELFF.

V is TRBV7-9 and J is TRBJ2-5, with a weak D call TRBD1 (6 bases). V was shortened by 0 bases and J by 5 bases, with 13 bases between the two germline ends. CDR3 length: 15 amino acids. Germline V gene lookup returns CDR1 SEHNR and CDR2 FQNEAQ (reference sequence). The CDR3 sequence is CASSLASGVWETQYF. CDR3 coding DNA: TGTGCCAGCAGCTTAGCGTCAGGGGTGTGGGAGACCCAGTACTTC. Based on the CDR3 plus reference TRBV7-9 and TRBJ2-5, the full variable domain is DTGVSQNPRHKITKRGQNVTFRCDPISEHNRLYWYRQTLGQGPEFLTYFQNEAQLEKSRLLSDRFSAERPKGSFSTLEIQRTEQGDSAMYLCASSLASGVWETQYFGPGTRLLVL.

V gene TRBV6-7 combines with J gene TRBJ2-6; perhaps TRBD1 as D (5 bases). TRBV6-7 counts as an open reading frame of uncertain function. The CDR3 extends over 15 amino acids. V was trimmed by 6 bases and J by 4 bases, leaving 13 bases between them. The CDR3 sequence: CASRGRVSGANVLTF. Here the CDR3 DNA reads TGTGCCAGCAGGGGCAGGGTTTCCGGGGCCAACGTCCTGACTTTC.

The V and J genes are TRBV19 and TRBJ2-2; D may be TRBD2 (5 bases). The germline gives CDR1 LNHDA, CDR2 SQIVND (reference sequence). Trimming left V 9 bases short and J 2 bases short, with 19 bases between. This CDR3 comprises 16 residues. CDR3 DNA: TGTGCCAGCAATTTGGACCGGGAAATCAACACCGGGGAGCTGTTTTTT. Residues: CASNLDREINTGELFF.

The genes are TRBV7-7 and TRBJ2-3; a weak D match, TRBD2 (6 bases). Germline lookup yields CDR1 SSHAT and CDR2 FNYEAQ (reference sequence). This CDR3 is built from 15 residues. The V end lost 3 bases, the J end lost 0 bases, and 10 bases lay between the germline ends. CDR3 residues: CASSLGRSSTDTQYF. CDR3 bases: TGTGCCAGCAGCTTGGGGAGGTCTAGCACAGATACGCAGTATTTT.

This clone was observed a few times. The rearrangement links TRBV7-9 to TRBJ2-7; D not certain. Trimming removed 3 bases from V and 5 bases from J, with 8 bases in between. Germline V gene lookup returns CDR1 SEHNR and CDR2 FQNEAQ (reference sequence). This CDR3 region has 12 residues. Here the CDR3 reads CASSFDIHEQYF. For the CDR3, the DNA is TGTGCCAGCAGCTTTGACATACACGAGCAGTACTTC.

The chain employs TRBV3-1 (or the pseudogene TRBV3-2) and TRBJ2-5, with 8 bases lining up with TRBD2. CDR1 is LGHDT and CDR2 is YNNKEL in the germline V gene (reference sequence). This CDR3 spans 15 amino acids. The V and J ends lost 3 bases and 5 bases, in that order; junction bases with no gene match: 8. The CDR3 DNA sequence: TGTGCCAGCAGCCAGGCGGGGGGCCGACGGGAGACCCAGTACTTC. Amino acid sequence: CASSQAGGRRETQYF.

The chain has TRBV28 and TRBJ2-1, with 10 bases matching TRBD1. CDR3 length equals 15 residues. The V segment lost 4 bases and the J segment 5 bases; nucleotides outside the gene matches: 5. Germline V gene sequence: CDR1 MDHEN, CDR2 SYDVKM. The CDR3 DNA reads TGTGCCAGCAGTTCTCCGGGACAGGGGAACAATGAGCAGTTCTTC. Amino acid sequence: CASSSPGQGNNEQFF.

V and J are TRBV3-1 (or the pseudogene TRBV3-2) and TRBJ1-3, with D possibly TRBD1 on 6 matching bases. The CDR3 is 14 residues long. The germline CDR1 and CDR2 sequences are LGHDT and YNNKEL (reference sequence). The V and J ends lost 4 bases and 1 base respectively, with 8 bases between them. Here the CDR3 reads CASSRGQSGNTIYF. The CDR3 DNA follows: TGTGCCAGCAGCCGGGGACAATCTGGAAACACCATATATTTT.

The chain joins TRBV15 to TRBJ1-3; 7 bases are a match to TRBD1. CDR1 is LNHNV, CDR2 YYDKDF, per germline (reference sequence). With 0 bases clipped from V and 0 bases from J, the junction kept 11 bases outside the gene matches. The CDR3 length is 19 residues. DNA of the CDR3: TGTGCCACCAGCAGAGATCGGAGGCAGGGGGTCTACTCTGGAAACACCATATATTTT. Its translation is CATSRDRRQGVYSGNTIYF.

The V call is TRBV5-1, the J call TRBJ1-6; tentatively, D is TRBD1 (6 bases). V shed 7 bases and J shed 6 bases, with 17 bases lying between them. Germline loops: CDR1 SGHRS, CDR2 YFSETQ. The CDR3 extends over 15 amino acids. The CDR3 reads CASRPGGHVNSPLHF. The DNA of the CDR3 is TGCGCCAGCCGACCGGGGGGGCACGTTAATTCACCCCTCCACTTT.

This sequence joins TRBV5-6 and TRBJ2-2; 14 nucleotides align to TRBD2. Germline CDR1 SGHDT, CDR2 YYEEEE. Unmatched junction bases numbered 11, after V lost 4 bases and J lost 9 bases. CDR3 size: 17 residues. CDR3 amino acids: CASSGTSGGLYRRELFF. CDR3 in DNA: TGTGCCAGCAGCGGGACTAGCGGGGGACTATACCGGAGGGAGCTGTTTTTT.

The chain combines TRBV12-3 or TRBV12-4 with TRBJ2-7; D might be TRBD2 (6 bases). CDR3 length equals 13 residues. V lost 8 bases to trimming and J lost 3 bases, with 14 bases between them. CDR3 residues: CASGSPGDYEQYF. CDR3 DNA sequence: TGTGCCAGCGGATCCCCGGGAGACTACGAGCAGTACTTC.

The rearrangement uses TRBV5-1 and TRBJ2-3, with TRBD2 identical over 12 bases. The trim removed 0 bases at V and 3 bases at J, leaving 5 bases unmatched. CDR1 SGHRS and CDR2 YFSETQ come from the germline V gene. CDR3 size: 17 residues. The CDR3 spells CASSLAPSGGATDTQYF. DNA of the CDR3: TGCGCCAGCAGCTTGGCCCCTAGCGGGGGGGCTACAGATACGCAGTATTTT.

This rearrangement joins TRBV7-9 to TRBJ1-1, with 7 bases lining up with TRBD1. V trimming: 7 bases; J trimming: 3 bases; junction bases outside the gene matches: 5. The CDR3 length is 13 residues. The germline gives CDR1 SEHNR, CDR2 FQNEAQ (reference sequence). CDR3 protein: CASTRQGDTEAFF. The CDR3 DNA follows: TGTGCCAGCACCCGTCAGGGGGACACTGAAGCTTTCTTT.